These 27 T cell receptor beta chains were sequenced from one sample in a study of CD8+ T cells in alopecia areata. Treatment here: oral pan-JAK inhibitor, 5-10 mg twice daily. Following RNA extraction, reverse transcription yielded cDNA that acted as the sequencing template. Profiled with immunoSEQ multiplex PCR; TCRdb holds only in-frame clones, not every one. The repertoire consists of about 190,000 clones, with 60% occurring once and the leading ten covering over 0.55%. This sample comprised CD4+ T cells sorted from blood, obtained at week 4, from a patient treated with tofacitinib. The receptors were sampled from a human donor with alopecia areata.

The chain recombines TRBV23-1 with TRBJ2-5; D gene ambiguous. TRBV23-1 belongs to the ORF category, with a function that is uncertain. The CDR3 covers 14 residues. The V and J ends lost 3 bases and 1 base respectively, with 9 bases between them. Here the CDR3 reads CASSHFVVQETQYF. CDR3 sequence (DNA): TGCGCCAGCAGTCACTTCGTGGTCCAAGAGACCCAGTACTTC.

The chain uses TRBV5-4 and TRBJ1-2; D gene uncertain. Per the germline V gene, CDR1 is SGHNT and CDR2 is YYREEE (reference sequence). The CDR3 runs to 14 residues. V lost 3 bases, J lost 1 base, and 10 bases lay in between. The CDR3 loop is CASSWGGSNYGYTF. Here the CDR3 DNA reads TGTGCCAGCAGCTGGGGTGGCAGTAACTATGGCTACACCTTC. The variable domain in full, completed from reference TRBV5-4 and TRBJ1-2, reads ETGVTQSPTHLIKTRGQQVTLRCSSQSGHNTVSWYQQALGQGPQFIFQYYREEENGRGNFPPRFSGLQFPNYSSELNVNALELDDSALYLCASSWGGSNYGYTFGSGTRLTVV.

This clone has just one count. The CDR3: CAWVGDLGYEQYF. DNA of the CDR3: TGTGCCTGGGTAGGGGATTTGGGGTACGAGCAGTACTTC. The rearrangement uses TRBV30 and TRBJ2-7; a weak D match, TRBD1 (5 bases). Trimming pared 5 bases from V and 4 bases from J, leaving 15 bases between. The CDR3 contains 13 residues. Germline CDR1 is GTSNPN and CDR2 is SVGIG (reference sequence).

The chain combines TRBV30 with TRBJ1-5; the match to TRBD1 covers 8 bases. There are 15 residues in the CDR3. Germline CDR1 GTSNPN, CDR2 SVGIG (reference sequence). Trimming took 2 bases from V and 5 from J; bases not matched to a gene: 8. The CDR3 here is CAWSPRTGSHQPQHF. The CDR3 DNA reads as TGTGCCTGGAGTCCCCGGACAGGGAGTCATCAGCCCCAGCATTTT.

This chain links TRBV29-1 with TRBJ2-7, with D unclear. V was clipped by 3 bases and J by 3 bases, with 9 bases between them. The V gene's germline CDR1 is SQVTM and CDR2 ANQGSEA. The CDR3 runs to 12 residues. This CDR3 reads CSVESENYEQYF. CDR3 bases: TGCAGCGTTGAGTCGGAAAACTACGAGCAGTACTTC.

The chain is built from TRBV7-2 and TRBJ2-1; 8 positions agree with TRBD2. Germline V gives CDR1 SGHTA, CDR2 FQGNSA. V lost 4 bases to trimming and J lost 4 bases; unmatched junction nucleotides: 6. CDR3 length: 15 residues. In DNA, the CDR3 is TGTGCCAGCAGCTCCGGGAGGGCCGGTTACAATGAGCAGTTCTTC. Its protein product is CASSSGRAGYNEQFF.

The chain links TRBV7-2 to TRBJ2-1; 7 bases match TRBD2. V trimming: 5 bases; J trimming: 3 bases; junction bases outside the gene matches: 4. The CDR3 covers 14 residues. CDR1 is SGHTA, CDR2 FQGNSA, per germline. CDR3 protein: CASSPPGGYNEQFF. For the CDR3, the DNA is TGTGCCAGCAGCCCCCCGGGAGGCTACAATGAGCAGTTCTTC.

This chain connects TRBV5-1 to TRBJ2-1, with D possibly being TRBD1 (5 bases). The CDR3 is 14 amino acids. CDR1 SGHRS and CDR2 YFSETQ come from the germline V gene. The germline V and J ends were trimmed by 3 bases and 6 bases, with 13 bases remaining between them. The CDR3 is CASSSMGQVNEQFF. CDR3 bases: TGCGCCAGCAGCTCTATGGGGCAGGTCAATGAGCAGTTCTTC.

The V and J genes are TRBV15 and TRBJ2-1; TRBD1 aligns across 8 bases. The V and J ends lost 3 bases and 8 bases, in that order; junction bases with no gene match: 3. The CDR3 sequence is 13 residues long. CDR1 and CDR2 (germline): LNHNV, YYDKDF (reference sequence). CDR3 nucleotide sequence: TGTGCCACCAGCAGGGACAGGGCGGATGAGCAGTTCTTC. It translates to CATSRDRADEQFF. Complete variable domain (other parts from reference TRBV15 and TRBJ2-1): DAMVIQNPRYQVTQFGKPVTLSCSQTLNHNVMYWYQQKSSQAPKLLFHYYDKDFNNEADTPDNFQSRRPNTSFCFLDIRSPGLGDTAMYLCATSRDRADEQFFGPGTRLTVL.

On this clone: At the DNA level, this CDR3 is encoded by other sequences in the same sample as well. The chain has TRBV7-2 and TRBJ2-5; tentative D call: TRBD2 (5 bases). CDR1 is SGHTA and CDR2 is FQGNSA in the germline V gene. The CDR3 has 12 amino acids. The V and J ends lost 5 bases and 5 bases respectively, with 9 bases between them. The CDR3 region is CASSPPGETQYF. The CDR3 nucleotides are TGTGCCAGCAGCCCACCGGGGGAGACCCAGTACTTC. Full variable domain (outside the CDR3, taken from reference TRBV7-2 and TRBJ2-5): GAGVSQSPSNKVTEKGKDVELRCDPISGHTALYWYRQSLGQGLEFLIYFQGNSAPDKSGLPSDRFSAERTGGSVSTLTIQRTQQEDSAVYLCASSPPGETQYFGPGTRLLVL.

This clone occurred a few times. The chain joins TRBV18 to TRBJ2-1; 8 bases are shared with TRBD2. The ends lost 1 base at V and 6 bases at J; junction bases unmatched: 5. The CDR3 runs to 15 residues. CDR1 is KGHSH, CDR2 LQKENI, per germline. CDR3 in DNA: TGTGCCAGCTCACCACTAGCGGGGTACTTCAATGAGCAGTTCTTC. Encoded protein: CASSPLAGYFNEQFF.

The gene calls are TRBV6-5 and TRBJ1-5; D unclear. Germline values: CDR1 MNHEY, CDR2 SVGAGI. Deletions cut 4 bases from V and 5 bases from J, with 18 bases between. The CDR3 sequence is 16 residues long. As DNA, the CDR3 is TGTGCCAGCAGTTCCCGCCGAGGAGGGTGGGATCAGCCCCAGCATTTT. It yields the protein CASSSRRGGWDQPQHF.

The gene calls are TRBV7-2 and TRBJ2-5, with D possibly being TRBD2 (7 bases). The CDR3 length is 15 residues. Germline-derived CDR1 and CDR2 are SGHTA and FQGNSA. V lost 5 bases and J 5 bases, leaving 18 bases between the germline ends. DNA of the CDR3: TGTGCCAGCAGCCCGGGGGGCGGGAGAAGGGAGACCCAGTACTTC. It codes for CASSPGGGRRETQYF.

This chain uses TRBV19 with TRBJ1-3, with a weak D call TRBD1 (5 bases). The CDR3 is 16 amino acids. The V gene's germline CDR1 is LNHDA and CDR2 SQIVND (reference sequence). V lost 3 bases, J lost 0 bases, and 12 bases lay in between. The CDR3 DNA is TGTGCCAGTAGTATTCCCGACAGAATCTCTGGAAACACCATATATTTT. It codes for CASSIPDRISGNTIYF. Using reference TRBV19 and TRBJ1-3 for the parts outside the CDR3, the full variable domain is DGGITQSPKYLFRKEGQNVTLSCEQNLNHDAMYWYRQDPGQGLRLIYYSQIVNDFQKGDIAEGYSVSREKKESFPLTVTSAQKNPTAFYLCASSIPDRISGNTIYFGEGSWLTVV.

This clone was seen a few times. The CDR3 spells CASSLPGLAVETQYF. The CDR3 nucleotides read TGTGCCAGCAGCTTGCCGGGACTAGCGGTAGAGACCCAGTACTTC. The chain has TRBV5-6 and TRBJ2-5; TRBD2 matches at 11 bases. This CDR3 has 15 residues. Germline V gene lookup returns CDR1 SGHDT and CDR2 YYEEEE. V was pared by 1 base and J by 4 bases, with 3 bases of the junction left unmatched.

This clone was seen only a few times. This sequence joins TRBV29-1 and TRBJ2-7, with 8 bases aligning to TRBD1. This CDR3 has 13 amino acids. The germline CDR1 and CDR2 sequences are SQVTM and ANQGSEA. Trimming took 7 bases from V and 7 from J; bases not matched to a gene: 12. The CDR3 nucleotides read TGCAGCGCCCGACAGGGGCCCTCGAGGGAGCAGTACTTC. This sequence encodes CSARQGPSREQYF.

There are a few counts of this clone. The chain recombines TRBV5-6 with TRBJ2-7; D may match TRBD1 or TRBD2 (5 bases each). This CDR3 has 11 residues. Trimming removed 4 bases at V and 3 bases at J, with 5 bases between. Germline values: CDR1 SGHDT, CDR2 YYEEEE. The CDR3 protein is CASSGGYEQYF. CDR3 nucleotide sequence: TGTGCCAGCAGCGGGGGCTACGAGCAGTACTTC.

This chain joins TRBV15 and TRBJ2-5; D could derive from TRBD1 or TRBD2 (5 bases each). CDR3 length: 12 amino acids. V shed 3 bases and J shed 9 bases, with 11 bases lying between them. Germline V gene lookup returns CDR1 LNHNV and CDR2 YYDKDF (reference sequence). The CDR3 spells CATSSPVGAQYF. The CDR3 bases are TGTGCCACCAGCAGTCCCGTGGGGGCCCAGTACTTC.

The CDR3 loop is CSVVAGVYNEQFF. Here the CDR3 DNA reads TGCAGCGTTGTGGCAGGGGTCTACAATGAGCAGTTCTTC. The chain is built from TRBV29-1 and TRBJ2-1; D is perhaps TRBD1 (6 bases). Trimming shortened V by 4 bases and J by 3 bases, and 10 bases separated the two germline ends. Looked up from germline, CDR1 is SQVTM and CDR2 is ANQGSEA. CDR3 length equals 13 residues.

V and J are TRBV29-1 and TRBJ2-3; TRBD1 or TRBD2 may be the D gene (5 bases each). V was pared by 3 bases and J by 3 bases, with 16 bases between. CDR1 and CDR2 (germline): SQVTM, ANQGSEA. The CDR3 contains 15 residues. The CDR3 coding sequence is TGCAGCGTTGATCTTCCCGGGGACGCGACAGATACGCAGTATTTT. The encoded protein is CSVDLPGDATDTQYF.

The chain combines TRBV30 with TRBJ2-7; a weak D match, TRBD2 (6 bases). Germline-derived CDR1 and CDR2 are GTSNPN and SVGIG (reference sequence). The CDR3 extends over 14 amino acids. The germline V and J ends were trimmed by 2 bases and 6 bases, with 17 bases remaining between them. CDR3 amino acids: CAWSWKGREAEQYF. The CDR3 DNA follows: TGTGCCTGGAGTTGGAAGGGGCGGGAAGCCGAGCAGTACTTC.

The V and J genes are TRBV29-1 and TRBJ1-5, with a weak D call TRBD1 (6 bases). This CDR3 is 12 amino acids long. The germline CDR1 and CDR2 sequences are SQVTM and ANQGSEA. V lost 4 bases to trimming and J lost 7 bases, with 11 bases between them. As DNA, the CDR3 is TGCAGCGTTGCTCAGGGGTCCCAGCCCCAGCATTTT. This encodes CSVAQGSQPQHF.

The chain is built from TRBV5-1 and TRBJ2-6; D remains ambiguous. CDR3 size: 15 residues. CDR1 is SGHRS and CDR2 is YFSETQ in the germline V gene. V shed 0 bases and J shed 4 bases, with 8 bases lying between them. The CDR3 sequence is CASSLGGTGANVLTF. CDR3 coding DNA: TGCGCCAGCAGCTTGGGTGGTACGGGGGCCAACGTCCTGACTTTC.

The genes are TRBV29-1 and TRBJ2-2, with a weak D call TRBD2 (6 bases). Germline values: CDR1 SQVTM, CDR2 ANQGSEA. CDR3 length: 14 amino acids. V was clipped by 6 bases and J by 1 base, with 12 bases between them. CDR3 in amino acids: CSVGLRQNTGELFF. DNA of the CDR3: TGCAGCGTGGGACTTCGCCAGAACACCGGGGAGCTGTTTTTT.

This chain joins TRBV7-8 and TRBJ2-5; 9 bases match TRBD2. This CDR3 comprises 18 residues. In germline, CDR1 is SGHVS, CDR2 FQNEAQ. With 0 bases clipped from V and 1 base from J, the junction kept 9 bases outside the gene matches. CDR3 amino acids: CASSLAQRSGRTQETQYF. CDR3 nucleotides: TGTGCCAGCAGCTTAGCGCAGAGAAGCGGGAGGACCCAAGAGACCCAGTACTTC.

CDR3 DNA sequence: TGCGCCAGCAGCTTCGACGGTAATGAGCAGTTCTTC. Amino acids: CASSFDGNEQFF. The chain couples TRBV5-1 to TRBJ2-1, with no clear D. Germline CDR1 reads SGHRS; CDR2 reads YFSETQ. The CDR3 runs to 12 residues. V was clipped by 2 bases and J by 7 bases, with 7 bases between them.

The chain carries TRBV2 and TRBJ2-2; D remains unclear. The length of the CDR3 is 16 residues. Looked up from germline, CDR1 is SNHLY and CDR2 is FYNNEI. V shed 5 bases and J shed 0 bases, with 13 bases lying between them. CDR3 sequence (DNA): TGTGCCAGCAGTCGGGCCAGATCGACGAACACCGGGGAGCTGTTTTTT. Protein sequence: CASSRARSTNTGELFF. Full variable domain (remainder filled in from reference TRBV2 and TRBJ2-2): EPEVTQTPSHQVTQMGQEVILRCVPISNHLYFYWYRQILGQKVEFLVSFYNNEISEKSEIFDDQFSVERPDGSNFTLKIRSTKLEDSAMYFCASSRARSTNTGELFFGEGSRLTVL.